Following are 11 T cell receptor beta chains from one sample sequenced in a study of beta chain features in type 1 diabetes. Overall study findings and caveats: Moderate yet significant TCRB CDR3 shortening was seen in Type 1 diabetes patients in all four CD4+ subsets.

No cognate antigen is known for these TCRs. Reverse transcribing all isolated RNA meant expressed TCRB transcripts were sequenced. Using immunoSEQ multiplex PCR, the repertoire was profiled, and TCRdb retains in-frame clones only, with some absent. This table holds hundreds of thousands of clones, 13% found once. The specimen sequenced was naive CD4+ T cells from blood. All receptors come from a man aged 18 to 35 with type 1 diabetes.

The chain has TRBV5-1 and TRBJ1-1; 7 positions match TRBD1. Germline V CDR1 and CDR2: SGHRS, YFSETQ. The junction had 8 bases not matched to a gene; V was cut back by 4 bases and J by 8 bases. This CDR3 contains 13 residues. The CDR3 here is CASSPGQEGEAFF. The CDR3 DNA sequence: TGCGCCAGCAGCCCTGGACAGGAGGGAGAAGCTTTCTTT.

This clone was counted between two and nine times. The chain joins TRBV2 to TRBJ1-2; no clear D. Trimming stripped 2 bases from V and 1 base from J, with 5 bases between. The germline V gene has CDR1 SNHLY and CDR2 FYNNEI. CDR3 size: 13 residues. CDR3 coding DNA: TGTGCCAGCAGTGAAAACGATAACTATGGCTACACCTTC. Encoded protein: CASSENDNYGYTF.

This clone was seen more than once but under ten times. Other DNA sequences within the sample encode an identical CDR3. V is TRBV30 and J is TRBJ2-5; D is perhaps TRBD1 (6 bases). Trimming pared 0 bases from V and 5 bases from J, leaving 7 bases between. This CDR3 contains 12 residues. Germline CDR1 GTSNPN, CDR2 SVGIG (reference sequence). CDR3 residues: CAWSVTGETQYF. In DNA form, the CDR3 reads TGTGCCTGGAGTGTAACAGGGGAGACCCAGTACTTC.

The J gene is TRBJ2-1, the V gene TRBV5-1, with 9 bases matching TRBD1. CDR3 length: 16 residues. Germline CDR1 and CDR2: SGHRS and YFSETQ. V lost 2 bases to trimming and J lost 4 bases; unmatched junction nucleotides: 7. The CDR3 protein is CASSFQPGTGYNEQFF. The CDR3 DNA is TGCGCCAGCAGCTTCCAGCCCGGGACAGGGTACAATGAGCAGTTCTTC. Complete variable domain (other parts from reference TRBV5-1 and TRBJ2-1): KAGVTQTPRYLIKTRGQQVTLSCSPISGHRSVSWYQQTPGQGLQFLFEYFSETQRNKGNFPGRFSGRQFSNSRSEMNVSTLELGDSALYLCASSFQPGTGYNEQFFGPGTRLTVL.

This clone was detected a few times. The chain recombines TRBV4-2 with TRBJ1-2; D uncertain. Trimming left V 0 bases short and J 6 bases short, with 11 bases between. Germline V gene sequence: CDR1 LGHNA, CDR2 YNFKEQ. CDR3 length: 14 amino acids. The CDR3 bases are TGTGCCAGCAGCCAAGAGACCGGGAAGGATGGCTACACCTTC. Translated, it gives CASSQETGKDGYTF.

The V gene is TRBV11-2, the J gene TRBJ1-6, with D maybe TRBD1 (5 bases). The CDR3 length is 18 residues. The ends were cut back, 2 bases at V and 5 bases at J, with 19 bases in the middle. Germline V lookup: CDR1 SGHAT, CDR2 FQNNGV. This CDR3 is CASSLSPAGGLNNSPLHF. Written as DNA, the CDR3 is TGTGCCAGCAGCTTATCCCCAGCGGGGGGGTTAAATAATTCACCCCTCCACTTT.

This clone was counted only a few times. The CDR3 loop reads CATSKGLGLGYNSPLHF. For the CDR3, the DNA is TGTGCCACCAGCAAGGGACTAGGGCTCGGCTATAATTCACCCCTCCACTTT. The V call is TRBV15, the J call TRBJ1-6; a weak D match, TRBD1 (5 bases). Germline V gives CDR1 LNHNV, CDR2 YYDKDF (reference sequence). This CDR3 contains 17 residues. V was cut by 4 bases and J by 3 bases, with 16 bases left in between.

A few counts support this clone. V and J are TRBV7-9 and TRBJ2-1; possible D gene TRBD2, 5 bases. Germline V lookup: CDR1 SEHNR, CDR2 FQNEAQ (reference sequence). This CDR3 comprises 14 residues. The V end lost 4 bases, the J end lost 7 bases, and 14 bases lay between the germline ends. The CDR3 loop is CASSSGLATNEQFF. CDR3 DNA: TGTGCCAGCAGCTCTGGGTTAGCGACGAATGAGCAGTTCTTC.

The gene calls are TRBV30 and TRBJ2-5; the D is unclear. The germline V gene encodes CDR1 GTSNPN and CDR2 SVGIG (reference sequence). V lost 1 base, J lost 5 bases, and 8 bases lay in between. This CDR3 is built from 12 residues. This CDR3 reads CAWSDLPETQYF. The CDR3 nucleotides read TGTGCCTGGAGTGACCTTCCCGAGACCCAGTACTTC. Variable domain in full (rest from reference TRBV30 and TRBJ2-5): SQTIHQWPATLVQPVGSPLSLECTVEGTSNPNLYWYRQAAGRGLQLLFYSVGIGQISSEVPQNLSASRPQDRQFILSSKKLLLSDSGFYLCAWSDLPETQYFGPGTRLLVL.

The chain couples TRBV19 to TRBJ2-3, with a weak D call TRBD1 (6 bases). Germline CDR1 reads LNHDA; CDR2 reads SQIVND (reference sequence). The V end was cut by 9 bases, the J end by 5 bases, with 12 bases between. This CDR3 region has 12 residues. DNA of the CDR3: TGTGCCAGCTCCCAACAGGGAGATACGCAGTATTTT. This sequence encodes CASSQQGDTQYF.

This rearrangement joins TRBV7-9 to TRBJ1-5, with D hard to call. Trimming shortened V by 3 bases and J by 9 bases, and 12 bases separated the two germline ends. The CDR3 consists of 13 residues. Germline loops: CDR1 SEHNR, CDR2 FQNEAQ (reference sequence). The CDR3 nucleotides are TGTGCCAGCAGCTTGTCAGGAGATAGGCCCCAGCATTTT. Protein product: CASSLSGDRPQHF.